This T cell receptor beta chain stems from a study of technical replicates of blood from four donors. Data came from immunoSEQ multiplex PCR; TCRdb stores just in-frame clones and leaves some out. The table records approximately 70,000 clones, 90% to 95% of them present only once. The germline V gene has CDR1 LGHNA and CDR2 YNFKEQ. The CDR3 runs to 15 residues. The ends were cut back, 6 bases at V and 4 bases at J, with 19 bases in the middle. The TCR originated in a human donor in good health. Some clones in this sample may be carry-over from other donors' samples. Source material: PBMCs. The rearrangement uses TRBV4-2 and TRBJ2-7; D possibly corresponds to TRBD1 (6 bases). The CDR3 here is CASSLHQAGEYEQYF. Here the CDR3 DNA reads TGTGCCAGCAGTCTACATCAGGCAGGGGAGTACGAGCAGTACTTC.